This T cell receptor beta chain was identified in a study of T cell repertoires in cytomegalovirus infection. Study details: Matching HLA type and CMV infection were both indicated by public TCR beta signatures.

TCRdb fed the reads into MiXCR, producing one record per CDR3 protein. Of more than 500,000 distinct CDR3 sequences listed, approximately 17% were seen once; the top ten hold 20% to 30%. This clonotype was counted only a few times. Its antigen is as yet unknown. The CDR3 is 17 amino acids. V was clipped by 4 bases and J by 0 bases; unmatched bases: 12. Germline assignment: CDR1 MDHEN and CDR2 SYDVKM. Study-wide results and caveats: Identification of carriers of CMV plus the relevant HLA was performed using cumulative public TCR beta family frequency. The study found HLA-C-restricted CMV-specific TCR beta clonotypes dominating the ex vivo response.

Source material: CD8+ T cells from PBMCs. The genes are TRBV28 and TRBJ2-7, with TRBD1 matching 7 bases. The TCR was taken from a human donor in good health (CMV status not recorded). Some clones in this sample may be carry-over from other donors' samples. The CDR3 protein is CASSSPLAGGVSYEQYF. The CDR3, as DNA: TGTGCCAGCAGTTCACCTCTAGCAGGGGGTGTCTCCTACGAGCAGTACTTC.